These 15 T cell receptor beta chains were all obtained from the same sample, sequenced in a study of CD8 T cells in ankylosing spondylitis. TCRdb processed the 5' RACE reads anew with MiXCR; each CDR3 protein has one entry. The table has some 240,000 distinct CDR3 sequences, about 24% seen once. The sequenced sample consisted of blood, either unsorted or a sorted T cell fraction (not recorded which). The receptors shown here come from a male donor with ankylosing spondylitis or in good health (not recorded which).

This clonotype was seen a handful of times. This chain connects TRBV5-5 to TRBJ2-6; the D is unclear. Trimming took off 4 bases at V and 0 bases at J, with 5 bases between the two ends. Germline CDR1 reads SGHKS; CDR2 reads YYEKEE (reference sequence). The CDR3 consists of 14 residues. The CDR3 nucleotides read TGTGCCAGCAGCGAGAGCTCTGGGGCCAACGTCCTGACTTTC. This translates into CASSESSGANVLTF.

This clonotype has at least ten counts. The V gene is TRBV2, the J gene TRBJ2-7; D not resolved. This CDR3 is built from 15 residues. CDR1 is SNHLY and CDR2 is FYNNEI in the germline V gene. Trimming pared 3 bases from V and 0 bases from J, leaving 12 bases between. Here the CDR3 reads CASSERLLSSYEQYF. CDR3 in DNA: TGTGCCAGCAGTGAGCGGCTGTTGAGCTCCTACGAGCAGTACTTC.

Ten or more counts support this clonotype. V is TRBV20-1 and J is TRBJ1-4; no firm D call. Germline values: CDR1 DFQATT, CDR2 SNEGSKA (reference sequence). Trimming left V 0 bases short and J 3 bases short, with 8 bases between. This CDR3 is built from 14 residues. Here the CDR3 reads CSARDRPSNEKLFF. The CDR3 DNA sequence: TGCAGTGCTAGAGACAGGCCATCTAATGAAAAACTGTTTTTT.

This clonotype was counted ten times or more. The V call is TRBV7-3, the J call TRBJ2-5, with D tentatively TRBD2 (7 bases). Per the germline V gene, CDR1 is SGHTA and CDR2 is FQGTGA. The CDR3 is made up of 15 amino acids. Trimming took 3 bases from V and 5 from J, leaving 16 bases between them. The CDR3 nucleotides read TGTGCCAGCAGCTTTTTGGGGGGGCTTTCGGAGACCCAGTACTTC. It translates to CASSFLGGLSETQYF.

CDR3: CASSEVGGMEPQHF. Written as DNA, the CDR3 is TGTGCCAGCAGTGAAGTGGGGGGGATGGAGCCCCAGCATTTT. V usage is TRBV2 and J usage is TRBJ1-5, with a possible D match to TRBD1 (5 bases). With 1 base removed from V and 8 bases from J, the gap between germline ends came to 12 bases. The CDR3 is made up of 14 amino acids. Germline lookup yields CDR1 SNHLY and CDR2 FYNNEI.

V is TRBV10-3 and J is TRBJ2-3, with 16 bases identical to TRBD2. The CDR3 runs 19 residues. With V trimmed by 6 bases and J by 3 bases, 12 bases remained unmatched. In germline, CDR1 is ENHRY, CDR2 SYGVKD. The CDR3 DNA reads TGTGCCATCAGCCGCCCACCGGGACTAGCGGGGGGGCCGACAGATACGCAGTATTTT. It encodes CAISRPPGLAGGPTDTQYF.

This clonotype was recorded at least ten times. J is TRBJ2-1 and V is TRBV20-1; D is tentatively TRBD1 or TRBD2 (5 bases each). Germline-derived CDR1 and CDR2 are DFQATT and SNEGSKA (reference sequence). V lost 6 bases to trimming and J lost 0 bases, with 15 bases between them. The CDR3 contains 15 residues. CDR3 DNA sequence: TGCAGTGCGCCTCGTGGGGGAAGCTCCTACAATGAGCAGTTCTTC. Protein: CSAPRGGSSYNEQFF.

This clonotype was counted ten times or more. The chain is built from TRBV7-8 and TRBJ1-5; unclear D gene. Germline V gives CDR1 SGHVS, CDR2 FQNEAQ. V was clipped by 3 bases and J by 4 bases, with 7 bases between them. The CDR3 contains 13 residues. CDR3 amino acids: CASSLWENQPQHF. In DNA form, the CDR3 reads TGTGCCAGCAGCTTGTGGGAGAATCAGCCCCAGCATTTT.

CDR3 residues: CASCGWSEQFF. In DNA, the CDR3 is TGTGCCAGCTGTGGGTGGAGTGAGCAGTTCTTC. The gene calls are TRBV6-2 or TRBV6-3 and TRBJ2-1; D remains ambiguous. The germline V gene encodes CDR1 MNHEY and CDR2 SVGEGT. Between the trimmed V and J ends, which lost 8 bases and 9 bases, there was a span of 11 bases. This CDR3 is 11 amino acids long.

The chain employs TRBV11-2 and TRBJ1-4; a weak D match, TRBD1 (6 bases). Trimming removed 1 base from V and 8 bases from J, with 23 bases in between. The V gene's germline CDR1 is SGHAT and CDR2 FQNNGV. The CDR3 covers 18 residues. CDR3 nucleotides: TGTGCCAGCAGCTTAGTCCCATCCGTTGGGGGCCTAGGCGAAAAACTGTTTTTT. Translation: CASSLVPSVGGLGEKLFF.

About this clonotype: A read error is possible here, since a much larger clone lies one base away. The chain combines TRBV7-2 with TRBJ2-5; D is perhaps TRBD2 (6 bases). CDR3 size: 14 residues. CDR1 and CDR2 (germline): SGHTA, FQGNSA. V lost 3 bases, J lost 7 bases, and 15 bases lay in between. The CDR3 sequence: CASSFQAGGATQYF. CDR3 nucleotide sequence: TGTGCCAGCAGCTTCCAGGCCGGGGGAGCGACCCAGTACTTC.

This clonotype was recorded a few times. The chain couples TRBV7-2 to TRBJ2-5; TRBD1 matches 8 bases. Looked up from germline, CDR1 is SGHTA and CDR2 is FQGNSA. Trimming at V came to 5 bases and at J to 0 bases, leaving 11 bases not matched to a gene. The length of the CDR3 is 17 residues. In DNA, the CDR3 is TGTGCCAGCAGCAAGTACCGGGACAGGATCTACCAAGAGACCCAGTACTTC. This encodes CASSKYRDRIYQETQYF.

In its sample, this clonotype was seen once. The genes are TRBV20-1 and TRBJ1-1; 8 bases are shared with TRBD1. CDR1 is DFQATT, CDR2 SNEGSKA, per germline (reference sequence). The V gene end was trimmed by 6 bases and the J gene end by 4 bases; junction bases not matched to a gene: 7. The CDR3 is 13 amino acids. In DNA, the CDR3 is TGCAGTGCACCACGACAGGGGAGCACTGAAGCTTTCTTT. Translated, it gives CSAPRQGSTEAFF.

This clonotype was seen many times. The chain joins TRBV14 to TRBJ2-7; possibly TRBD2 for D (5 bases). Germline lookup yields CDR1 SGHDN and CDR2 FVKESK. The CDR3 sequence is 16 residues long. V was cut by 0 bases and J by 3 bases, with 15 bases left in between. The DNA for the CDR3 is TGTGCCAGCAGCCAAGAAATCCTCGGGGAGAACTACGAGCAGTACTTC. The encoded protein is CASSQEILGENYEQYF.

This clonotype was found many times. V usage is TRBV2 and J usage is TRBJ1-4; 9 nucleotides align to TRBD1. Per germline, CDR1 SNHLY and CDR2 FYNNEI. The CDR3 is 14 residues long. After removal of 6 bases from V and 8 bases from J, the junction contained 7 bases not matched to a gene. CDR3 amino acids: CASRTDRGGEKLFF. The DNA for the CDR3 is TGTGCCAGCAGAACGGACAGGGGTGGCGAAAAACTGTTTTTT. The whole variable domain, remainder taken from reference TRBV2 and TRBJ1-4, is EPEVTQTPSHQVTQMGQEVILRCVPISNHLYFYWYRQILGQKVEFLVSFYNNEISEKSEIFDDQFSVERPDGSNFTLKIRSTKLEDSAMYFCASRTDRGGEKLFFGSGTQLSVL.